The entry that follows covers one T cell receptor beta chain sequence. The sample belongs to a study of blood T cell repertoires in COVID-19. Study-wide context: Spain, Italy and the United States supplied samples that represented acute and convalescent COVID-19. From T cells, B-cell-depleted T cells, or PBMCs came the material, which was cDNA or gDNA.

Under the authors' procedure: Using reference gene primer amplification, nucleated cell counts were estimated. The protocol was immunoSEQ multiplex PCR, while the TCRdb copy is restricted to in-frame clones and leaves out a portion. The V and J calls and clone size are taken from that table; D and trimming were inferred from the DNA. The repertoire holds roughly 430,000 clones, with around 90% as singletons. The cohort comprised adults aged 18 to 89 years residing in 20 to 25 US areas. This CDR3 comprises 14 residues. CDR1 SGHTS and CDR2 YDEGEE come from the germline V gene. Trimming pared 4 bases from V and 1 base from J, leaving 11 bases between.

The specimen was PBMCs or T cells enriched from blood (not recorded which). V usage is TRBV5-8 and J usage is TRBJ2-5; perhaps TRBD1 as D (6 bases). The receptor was isolated from a woman in her thirties or forties with acute COVID-19. In DNA, the CDR3 is TGTGCCAGCAGCCGGACAGCTACCCAAGAGACCCAGTACTTC. It is translated as CASSRTATQETQYF.